These 17 T cell receptor beta chains originate from one sample sequenced in a study of T cell changes during pregnancy in multiple sclerosis. Data came from immunoSEQ multiplex PCR; TCRdb stores just in-frame clones and leaves some out. The data contain 50,000 to 60,000 clones, around 92% of them singletons. The sample consisted of CD4+ T cells from peripheral blood mononuclear cells, taken after pregnancy. Receptor source: a female donor in good health, enrolled as a control in a pregnancy study.

The chain uses TRBV19 and TRBJ1-5; D may be TRBD1 (5 bases). The germline V gene has CDR1 LNHDA and CDR2 SQIVND (reference sequence). This CDR3 comprises 13 residues. With 2 bases removed from V and 5 bases from J, the gap between germline ends came to 7 bases. The CDR3 region is CASSITGHQPQHF. The CDR3 region has the DNA TGTGCCAGTAGTATAACAGGACATCAGCCCCAGCATTTT.

The genes are TRBV11-2 and TRBJ1-5; TRBD1 is a possible D gene (5 bases). V was pared by 1 base and J by 2 bases, with 9 bases between. The CDR3 length is 15 residues. Germline V gives CDR1 SGHAT, CDR2 FQNNGV. CDR3 DNA: TGTGCCAGCAGCTTAGCGGGGGTTGGCAATCAGCCCCAGCATTTT. Residues: CASSLAGVGNQPQHF. The full variable domain, in which reference TRBV11-2 and TRBJ1-5 provide the parts outside the CDR3, is EAGVAQSPRYKIIEKRQSVAFWCNPISGHATLYWYQQILGQGPKLLIQFQNNGVVDDSQLPKDRFSAERLKGVDSTLKIQPAKLEDSAVYLCASSLAGVGNQPQHFGDGTRLSIL.

The CDR3 sequence is CAWSVFGTGRETQYF. The CDR3 DNA follows: TGTGCCTGGAGTGTCTTCGGGACAGGGCGGGAGACCCAGTACTTC. The chain uses TRBV30 and TRBJ2-5; 9 nucleotides agree with TRBD1. The CDR3 consists of 15 residues. The V segment lost 0 bases and the J segment 5 bases; nucleotides outside the gene matches: 7. Germline CDR1 GTSNPN, CDR2 SVGIG (reference sequence).

The chain carries TRBV11-2 and TRBJ1-1; D is unresolved. Germline V lookup: CDR1 SGHAT, CDR2 FQNNGV. The CDR3 runs to 13 residues. The V gene lost 2 bases and the J gene lost 1 base, with 5 bases spanning the gap. The CDR3 DNA is TGTGCCAGCAGCTTACGTTGGAACACTGAAGCTTTCTTT. Translating gives CASSLRWNTEAFF. Full variable domain (remainder filled in from reference TRBV11-2 and TRBJ1-1): EAGVAQSPRYKIIEKRQSVAFWCNPISGHATLYWYQQILGQGPKLLIQFQNNGVVDDSQLPKDRFSAERLKGVDSTLKIQPAKLEDSAVYLCASSLRWNTEAFFGQGTRLTVV.

The chain is built from TRBV4-3 and TRBJ1-2; D is undetermined. CDR1 and CDR2 (germline): LGHNA, YSLEER. The CDR3 consists of 12 residues. The V gene lost 0 bases and the J gene lost 7 bases, with 6 bases spanning the gap. CDR3 bases: TGCGCCAGCAGCCAAGATTACGGTGGCTACACCTTC. Its protein product is CASSQDYGGYTF.

The gene calls are TRBV29-1 and TRBJ2-7; D may be TRBD2 (7 bases). The germline V and J ends were trimmed by 5 bases and 7 bases, with 18 bases remaining between them. The germline V gene encodes CDR1 SQVTM and CDR2 ANQGSEA. The CDR3 runs 13 residues. In nucleotides, the CDR3 is TGCAGCGTTCGGGTCGGGGGGCCGAGGGAGCAGTACTTC. Its translation is CSVRVGGPREQYF.

The chain uses TRBV6-1 and TRBJ1-5, with D possibly matching TRBD1 (6 bases). CDR3 length equals 14 residues. Trimming left V 8 bases short and J 5 bases short, with 16 bases between. The V gene's germline CDR1 is MNHNS and CDR2 SASEGT. The CDR3 coding sequence is TGTGCCAGCGGGGGCAGCGGCTTCCATCAGCCCCAGCATTTT. It yields the protein CASGGSGFHQPQHF.

The rearrangement uses TRBV7-2 and TRBJ1-2, with TRBD1 as a possible D gene (6 bases). CDR3 length: 15 residues. Germline V gives CDR1 SGHTA, CDR2 FQGNSA. With 3 bases removed from V and 2 bases from J, the gap between germline ends came to 13 bases. CDR3 amino acids: CASSLGGGRNYGYTF. CDR3 in DNA: TGTGCCAGCAGCTTGGGCGGGGGCAGGAACTATGGCTACACCTTC.

This sequence joins TRBV7-2 and TRBJ2-5; 9 nucleotides align to TRBD2. Germline lookup yields CDR1 SGHTA and CDR2 FQGNSA. The CDR3 runs 16 residues. The junction had 10 bases not matched to a gene; V was cut back by 3 bases and J by 5 bases. In nucleotides, the CDR3 is TGTGCCAGCAGCTTGGGGGCAAGCGGGGGGTCGGAGACCCAGTACTTC. This translates into CASSLGASGGSETQYF.

The chain uses TRBV27 and TRBJ1-1, with 10 bases fitting TRBD1. The germline CDR1 and CDR2 sequences are MNHEY and SMNVEV (reference sequence). CDR3 length: 17 amino acids. V shed 6 bases and J 4 bases; nucleotides not matched to a gene: 14. This CDR3 reads CASSQLTGGAGGTEAFF. Here the CDR3 DNA reads TGTGCCAGCAGCCAATTGACAGGGGGCGCAGGGGGCACTGAAGCTTTCTTT.

This chain uses TRBV6-5 with TRBJ2-1, with TRBD1 as a possible D gene (6 bases). V was cut by 4 bases and J by 8 bases, with 15 bases left in between. The CDR3 has 14 residues. CDR1 is MNHEY and CDR2 is SVGAGI in the germline V gene. The CDR3 spells CASSSGVLWDEQFF. The DNA of the CDR3 is TGTGCCAGCAGTTCAGGGGTACTCTGGGATGAGCAGTTCTTC.

The chain recombines TRBV2 with TRBJ1-2; maybe TRBD1 (5 bases). The length of the CDR3 is 14 residues. Germline CDR1 and CDR2: SNHLY and FYNNEI. V shed 6 bases and J shed 2 bases, with 13 bases lying between them. The CDR3 reads CASRGMTENYGYTF. The CDR3 DNA reads TGTGCCAGCAGAGGGATGACAGAGAACTATGGCTACACCTTC.

Here the CDR3 reads CARERGPPGGTDTQYF. The CDR3 nucleotides are TGTGCCAGAGAGCGGGGGCCCCCCGGGGGCACAGATACGCAGTATTTT. J is TRBJ2-3 and V is TRBV2, with 8 bases that match TRBD2. This CDR3 region has 16 residues. The J segment lost 1 base and the V segment lost 9 bases, leaving 12 bases of the junction unmatched. The germline V gene encodes CDR1 SNHLY and CDR2 FYNNEI.

The chain recombines TRBV4-2 with TRBJ2-2; the match to TRBD2 covers 9 bases. The CDR3 runs 17 residues. CDR1 is LGHNA and CDR2 is YNFKEQ in the germline V gene. V was pared by 1 base and J by 5 bases, with 8 bases of the junction left unmatched. The CDR3 sequence: CASSQGVSGGKTGELFF. CDR3 DNA: TGTGCCAGCAGCCAAGGGGTTAGCGGGGGTAAAACCGGGGAGCTGTTTTTT.

The chain uses TRBV18 and TRBJ1-1, with D unclear. The ends were cut back, 4 bases at V and 1 base at J, with 16 bases in the middle. From germline, CDR1 is KGHSH and CDR2 LQKENI. This CDR3 contains 16 residues. In DNA form, the CDR3 reads TGTGCCAGCTCACAGAGGGCAGGAGGCCAGAACACTGAAGCTTTCTTT. Translated: CASSQRAGGQNTEAFF.

DNA of the CDR3: TGTGCCAGCAGTATCCGGATTCGGGACCCCCCGGGGGACACTGAAGCTTTCTTT. It specifies CASSIRIRDPPGDTEAFF. V gene TRBV27 combines with J gene TRBJ1-1; a weak D match, TRBD1 (5 bases). Germline CDR1 reads MNHEY; CDR2 reads SMNVEV (reference sequence). Trimming shortened V by 5 bases and J by 3 bases, and 25 bases separated the two germline ends. The CDR3 totals 18 residues.

The chain couples TRBV6-5 to TRBJ1-2; TRBD1 agrees at 8 bases. Germline CDR1 reads MNHEY; CDR2 reads SVGAGI. The CDR3 contains 15 residues. Trimming cost V 6 bases and J 3 bases; bases outside gene matches: 9. CDR3 residues: CASRPDRGIHYGYTF. CDR3 coding DNA: TGTGCCAGCAGACCCGACAGGGGTATCCACTATGGCTACACCTTC.